This T cell receptor (beta chain) was identified during a study of shared clonotypes between healthy human individuals. The V segment lost 5 bases and the J segment 6 bases; nucleotides outside the gene matches: 6. Germline assignment: CDR1 SQVTM and CDR2 ANQGSEA. This CDR3 is 13 amino acids long. Sequencing used immunoSEQ multiplex PCR; TCRdb keeps in-frame clones, though not all of them. Altogether about 190,000 clones are present, approximately 61% being singletons, with the ten largest covering 10%. It was into CD45RA+ naive and CD45RA-negative memory subsets that the CD4+ cells were split. The rearrangement joins TRBV29-1 to TRBJ1-1; 10 positions agree with TRBD1. The sample consisted of memory CD4+ T cells sorted from blood. Subset meaning: CD45RA-negative fraction. This sequence was found in a man younger than 40 in good health. The CDR3 protein is CSVSDRGLSEAFF. CDR3 sequence (DNA): TGCAGCGTTTCAGACAGGGGGCTATCTGAAGCTTTCTTT.